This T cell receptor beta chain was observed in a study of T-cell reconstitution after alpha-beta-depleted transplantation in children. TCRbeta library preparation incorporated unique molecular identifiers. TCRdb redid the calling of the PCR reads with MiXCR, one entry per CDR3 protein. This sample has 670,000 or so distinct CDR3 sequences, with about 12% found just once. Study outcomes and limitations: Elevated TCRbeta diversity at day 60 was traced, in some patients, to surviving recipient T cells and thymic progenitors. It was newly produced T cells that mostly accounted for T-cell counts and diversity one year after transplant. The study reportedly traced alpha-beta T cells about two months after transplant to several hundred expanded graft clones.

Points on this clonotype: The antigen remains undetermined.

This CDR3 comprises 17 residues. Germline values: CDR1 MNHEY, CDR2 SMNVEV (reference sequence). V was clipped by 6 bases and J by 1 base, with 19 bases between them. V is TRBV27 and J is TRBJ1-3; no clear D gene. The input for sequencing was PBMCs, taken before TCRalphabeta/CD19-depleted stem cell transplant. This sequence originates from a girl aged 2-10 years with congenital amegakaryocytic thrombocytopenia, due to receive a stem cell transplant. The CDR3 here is CASSPTIWGSSGNTIYF. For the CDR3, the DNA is TGTGCCAGCAGCCCTACCATTTGGGGAAGTTCTGGAAACACCATATATTTT.